The following is a TCR beta chain sequence with its context. Unmatched junction bases numbered 5, after V lost 2 bases and J lost 2 bases. The CDR3 is 16 amino acids. Looked up from germline, CDR1 is SGHRS and CDR2 is YFSETQ. The entry originates in a study of T-cell reconstitution after alpha-beta-depleted transplantation in children. For TCRbeta, the library was prepared with unique molecular identifiers. MiXCR was run by TCRdb on the PCR reads, yielding one entry per CDR3 protein. The sample has about 610,000 distinct CDR3 sequences; over 9.5% are singletons. The chain is built from TRBV5-1 and TRBJ2-1; the match to TRBD2 covers 9 bases. The material sequenced was PBMCs from the stem cell graft donor, taken from the stem cell graft. This receptor was identified in a human donor who donated a stem cell graft to a child with acute myeloid leukemia. The CDR3 DNA follows: TGCGCCAGCAGCTTTGAAGCGGGAGGTCCCTACAATGAGCAGTTCTTC. The encoded protein is CASSFEAGGPYNEQFF. Full variable domain (remainder filled in from reference TRBV5-1 and TRBJ2-1): KAGVTQTPRYLIKTRGQQVTLSCSPISGHRSVSWYQQTPGQGLQFLFEYFSETQRNKGNFPGRFSGRQFSNSRSEMNVSTLELGDSALYLCASSFEAGGPYNEQFFGPGTRLTVL.